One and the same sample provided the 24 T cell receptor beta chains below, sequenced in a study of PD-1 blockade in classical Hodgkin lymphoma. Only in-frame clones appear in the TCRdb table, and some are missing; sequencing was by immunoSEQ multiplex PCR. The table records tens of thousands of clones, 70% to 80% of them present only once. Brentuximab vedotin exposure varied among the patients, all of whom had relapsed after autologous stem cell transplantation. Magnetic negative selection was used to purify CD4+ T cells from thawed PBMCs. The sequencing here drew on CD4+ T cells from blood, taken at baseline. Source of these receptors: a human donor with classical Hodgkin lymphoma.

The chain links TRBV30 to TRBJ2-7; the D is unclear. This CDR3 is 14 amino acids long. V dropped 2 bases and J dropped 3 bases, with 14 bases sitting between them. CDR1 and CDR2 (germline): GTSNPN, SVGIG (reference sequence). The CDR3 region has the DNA TGTGCCTGGAGTCCACGGGTCTCGGGCTACGAGCAGTACTTC. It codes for CAWSPRVSGYEQYF.

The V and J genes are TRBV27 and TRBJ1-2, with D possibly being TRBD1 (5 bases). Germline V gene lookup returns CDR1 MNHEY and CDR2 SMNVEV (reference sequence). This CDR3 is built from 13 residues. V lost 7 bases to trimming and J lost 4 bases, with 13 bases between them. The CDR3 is CASIRTGFYGYTF. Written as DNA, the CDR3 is TGTGCCAGCATAAGAACAGGATTCTATGGCTACACCTTC.

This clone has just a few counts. CDR3 loop: CASSLGRDLGGPLHF. CDR3 nucleotides: TGTGCCAGCAGTTTAGGCCGGGACCTCGGCGGGCCCCTCCACTTT. The V call is TRBV6-5, the J call TRBJ1-6, with TRBD1 as a possible D gene (5 bases). The CDR3 totals 15 residues. Trimming removed 4 bases at V and 13 bases at J, with 20 bases between. Looked up from germline, CDR1 is MNHEY and CDR2 is SVGAGI.

In nucleotides, the CDR3 is TGTGCCAGTAGTATAGCTGGGGCATCAACGAACACCGGGGAGCTGTTTTTT. Its protein is CASSIAGASTNTGELFF. The chain couples TRBV19 to TRBJ2-2; weak D call: TRBD1 (5 bases). V was clipped by 1 base and J by 0 bases, with 12 bases between them. This CDR3 spans 17 amino acids. From germline, CDR1 is LNHDA and CDR2 SQIVND (reference sequence).

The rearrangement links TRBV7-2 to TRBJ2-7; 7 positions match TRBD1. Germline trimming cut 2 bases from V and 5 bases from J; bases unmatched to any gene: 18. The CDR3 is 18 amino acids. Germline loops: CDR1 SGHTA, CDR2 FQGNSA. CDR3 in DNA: TGTGCCAGCAGCTTATTACCCGCTCAGGGGGTCGGTTCCCACGAGCAGTACTTC. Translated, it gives CASSLLPAQGVGSHEQYF. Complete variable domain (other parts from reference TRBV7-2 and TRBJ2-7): GAGVSQSPSNKVTEKGKDVELRCDPISGHTALYWYRQSLGQGLEFLIYFQGNSAPDKSGLPSDRFSAERTGGSVSTLTIQRTQQEDSAVYLCASSLLPAQGVGSHEQYFGPGTRLTVT.

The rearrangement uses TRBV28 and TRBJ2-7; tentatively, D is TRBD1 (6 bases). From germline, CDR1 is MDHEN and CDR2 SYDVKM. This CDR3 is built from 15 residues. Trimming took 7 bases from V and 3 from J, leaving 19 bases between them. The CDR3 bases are TGTGCCAGCAATTATGGGCCCCGGGACATCTACGAGCAGTACTTC. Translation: CASNYGPRDIYEQYF.

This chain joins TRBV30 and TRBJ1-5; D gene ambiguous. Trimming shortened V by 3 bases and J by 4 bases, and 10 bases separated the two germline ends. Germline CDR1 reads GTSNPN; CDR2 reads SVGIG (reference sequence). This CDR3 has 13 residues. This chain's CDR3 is CAWSPGRNQPQHF. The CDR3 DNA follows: TGTGCCTGGAGCCCAGGTCGGAATCAGCCCCAGCATTTT.

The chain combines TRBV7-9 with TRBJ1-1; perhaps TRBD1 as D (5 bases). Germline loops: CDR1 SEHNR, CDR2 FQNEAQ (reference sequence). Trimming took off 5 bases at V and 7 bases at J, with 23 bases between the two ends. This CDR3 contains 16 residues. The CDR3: CASSPSLGQGGGEAFF. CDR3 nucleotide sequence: TGTGCCAGCAGCCCCTCCTTGGGGCAGGGCGGGGGTGAAGCTTTCTTT.

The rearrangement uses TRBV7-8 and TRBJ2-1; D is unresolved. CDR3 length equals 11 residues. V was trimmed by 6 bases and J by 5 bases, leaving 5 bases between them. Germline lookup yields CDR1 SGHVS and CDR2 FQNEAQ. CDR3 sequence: CASRSDNEQFF. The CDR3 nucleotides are TGTGCCAGCAGGTCTGACAATGAGCAGTTCTTC.

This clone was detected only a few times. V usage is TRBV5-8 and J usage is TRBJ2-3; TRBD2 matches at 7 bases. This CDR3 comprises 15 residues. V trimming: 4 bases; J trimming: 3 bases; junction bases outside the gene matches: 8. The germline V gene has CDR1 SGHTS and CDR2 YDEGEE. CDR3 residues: CASSRLSGATDTQYF. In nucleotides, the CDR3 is TGTGCCAGCAGCCGCCTAAGCGGGGCTACAGATACGCAGTATTTT.

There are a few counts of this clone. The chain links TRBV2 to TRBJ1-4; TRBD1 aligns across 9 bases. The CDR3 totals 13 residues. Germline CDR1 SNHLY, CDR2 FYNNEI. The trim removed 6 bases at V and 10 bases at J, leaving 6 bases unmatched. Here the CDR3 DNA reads TGTGCCAGCAGCCTGGACAGGGGCGGAAAACTGTTTTTT. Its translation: CASSLDRGGKLFF.

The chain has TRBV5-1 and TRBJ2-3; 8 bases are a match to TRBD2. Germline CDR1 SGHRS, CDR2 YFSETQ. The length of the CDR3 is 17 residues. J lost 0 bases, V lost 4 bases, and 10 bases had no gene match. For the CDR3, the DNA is TGCGCCAGCAGCATCGGGACTAGACTAATAAGCACAGATACGCAGTATTTT. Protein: CASSIGTRLISTDTQYF.

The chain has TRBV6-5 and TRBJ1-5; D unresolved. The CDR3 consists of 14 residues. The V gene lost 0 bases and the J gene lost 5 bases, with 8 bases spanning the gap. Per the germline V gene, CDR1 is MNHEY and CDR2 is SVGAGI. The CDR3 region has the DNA TGTGCCAGCAGTTACTCATCCATATATCAGCCCCAGCATTTT. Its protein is CASSYSSIYQPQHF.

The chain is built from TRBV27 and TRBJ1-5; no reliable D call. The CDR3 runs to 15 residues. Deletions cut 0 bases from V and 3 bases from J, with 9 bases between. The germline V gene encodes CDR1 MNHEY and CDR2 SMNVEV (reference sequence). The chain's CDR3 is CASSLSGQANQPQHF. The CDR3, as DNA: TGTGCCAGCAGTTTATCGGGCCAGGCCAATCAGCCCCAGCATTTT.

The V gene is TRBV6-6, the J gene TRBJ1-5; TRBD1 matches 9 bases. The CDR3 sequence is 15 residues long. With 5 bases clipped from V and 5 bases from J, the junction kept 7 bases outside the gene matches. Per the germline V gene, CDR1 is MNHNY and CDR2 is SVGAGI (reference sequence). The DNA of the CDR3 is TGTGCCAGCAGTAGTACGGACAGGGGACATCAGCCCCAGCATTTT. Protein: CASSSTDRGHQPQHF.

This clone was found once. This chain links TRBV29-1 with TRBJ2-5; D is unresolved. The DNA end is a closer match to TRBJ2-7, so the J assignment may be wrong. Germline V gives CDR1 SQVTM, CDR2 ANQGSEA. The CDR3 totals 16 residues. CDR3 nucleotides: TGCAGCGTTGATCAAAAGAGGAGAACCTATTCCTACGAGCAGTACTTC. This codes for CSVDQKRRTYSYEQYF.

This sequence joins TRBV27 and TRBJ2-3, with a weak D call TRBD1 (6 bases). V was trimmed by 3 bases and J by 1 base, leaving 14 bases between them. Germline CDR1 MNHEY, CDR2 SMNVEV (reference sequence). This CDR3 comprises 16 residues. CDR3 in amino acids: CASSLGTTTGTDTQYF. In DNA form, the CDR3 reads TGTGCCAGCAGTTTGGGGACAACTACGGGCACAGATACGCAGTATTTT.

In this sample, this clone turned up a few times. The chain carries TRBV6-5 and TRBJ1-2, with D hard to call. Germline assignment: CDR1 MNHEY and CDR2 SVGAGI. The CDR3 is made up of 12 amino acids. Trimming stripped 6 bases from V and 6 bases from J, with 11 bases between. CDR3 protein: CASSLVGNGYTF. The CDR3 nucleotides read TGTGCCAGCAGCCTCGTCGGGAATGGCTACACCTTC.

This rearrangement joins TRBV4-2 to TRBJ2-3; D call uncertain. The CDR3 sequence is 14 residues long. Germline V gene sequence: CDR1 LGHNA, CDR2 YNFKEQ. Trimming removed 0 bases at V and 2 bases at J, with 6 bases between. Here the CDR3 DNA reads TGTGCCAGCAGCCAAGATCCCGTCACAGATACGCAGTATTTT. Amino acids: CASSQDPVTDTQYF.

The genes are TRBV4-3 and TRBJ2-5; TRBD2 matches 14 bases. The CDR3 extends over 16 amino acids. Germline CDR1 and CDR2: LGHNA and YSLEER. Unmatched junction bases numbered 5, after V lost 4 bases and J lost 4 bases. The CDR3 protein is CASSPGLAGEVETQYF. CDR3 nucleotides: TGCGCCAGCAGCCCGGGACTAGCGGGGGAAGTAGAGACCCAGTACTTC.

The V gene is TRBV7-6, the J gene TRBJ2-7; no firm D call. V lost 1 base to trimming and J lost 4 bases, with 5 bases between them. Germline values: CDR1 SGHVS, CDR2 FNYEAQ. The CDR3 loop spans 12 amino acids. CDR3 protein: CASSLDQYEQYF. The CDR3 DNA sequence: TGTGCCAGCAGCTTAGATCAGTACGAGCAGTACTTC.

Written as DNA, the CDR3 is TGTGCCAGCAGTGACTCGGGGTCCTCGGCAGATACGCAGTATTTT. This gives the protein CASSDSGSSADTQYF. The rearrangement links TRBV6-4 to TRBJ2-3; unclear D gene. The CDR3 has 15 residues. Trimming took off 0 bases at V and 4 bases at J, with 11 bases between the two ends. The germline V gene encodes CDR1 MRHNA and CDR2 SNTAGT.

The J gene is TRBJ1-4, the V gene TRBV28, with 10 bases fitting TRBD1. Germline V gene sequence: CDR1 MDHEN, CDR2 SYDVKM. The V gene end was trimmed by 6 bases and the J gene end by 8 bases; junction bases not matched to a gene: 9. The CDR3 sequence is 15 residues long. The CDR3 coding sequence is TGTGCCAGCAGCCGCGAGGGACAGGGGCTCGAAAAACTGTTTTTT. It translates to CASSREGQGLEKLFF.

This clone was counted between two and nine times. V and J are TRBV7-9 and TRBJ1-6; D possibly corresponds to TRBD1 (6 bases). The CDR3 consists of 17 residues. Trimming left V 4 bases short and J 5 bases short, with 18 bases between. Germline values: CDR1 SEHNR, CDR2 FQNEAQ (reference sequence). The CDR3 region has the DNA TGTGCCAGCAGCTCACAAGGGGGGGGTTCGGATAATTCACCCCTCCACTTT. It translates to CASSSQGGGSDNSPLHF. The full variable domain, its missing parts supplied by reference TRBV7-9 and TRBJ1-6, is DTGVSQNPRHKITKRGQNVTFRCDPISEHNRLYWYRQTLGQGPEFLTYFQNEAQLEKSRLLSDRFSAERPKGSFSTLEIQRTEQGDSAMYLCASSSQGGGSDNSPLHFGNGTRLTVT.